This T cell receptor beta chain originates from a study of patients and donors after allogeneic stem cell transplantation. V shed 6 bases and J shed 4 bases, with 15 bases lying between them. This CDR3 contains 13 residues. Germline CDR1 reads DFQATT; CDR2 reads SNEGSKA (reference sequence). MiXCR, run by TCRdb on the RT-PCR reads, gives a single entry per CDR3 protein. The sample holds about 960,000 distinct CDR3 sequences, about a sixth seen once. This clonotype was recorded a few times. This sequence originates from a human donor who was either an allogeneic HSCT recipient or a stem cell or donor lymphocyte infusion donor (not recorded which). It is not recorded whose cells these are; they may come from a transplant donor. The specimen was blood, either unsorted or a sorted T cell fraction (not recorded which). The genes are TRBV20-1 and TRBJ1-1; possibly TRBD1 for D (5 bases). CDR3 region: CSAKDSRGTEAFF. The CDR3 coding sequence is TGCAGTGCGAAAGACAGCCGGGGCACTGAAGCTTTCTTT.